The 17 T cell receptor beta chains given below trace back to one sample, sequenced in a study of shared clonotypes between healthy human individuals. The assay was immunoSEQ multiplex PCR, and TCRdb's table has in-frame clones only and misses some. The repertoire consists of fewer than 500,000 clones, with about 79% occurring once and the leading ten covering roughly an eighth. The sequenced sample consisted of PBMCs. The receptors derive from a woman aged 40-49 years in good health. Some clones in this sample may be carry-over from other donors' samples.

V usage is TRBV4-1 and J usage is TRBJ2-4, with 14 positions matching TRBD2. V was pared by 2 bases and J by 7 bases, with 1 base of the junction left unmatched. Germline CDR1 reads MGHRA; CDR2 reads YSYEKL. This CDR3 has 15 residues. CDR3 loop: CASSQRTSGGNIQYF. CDR3 coding DNA: TGCGCCAGCAGCCAAAGGACTAGCGGGGGGAACATTCAGTACTTC.

In its sample, this clone was seen once. Other nucleotide sequences from this sample produce the same CDR3. V and J are TRBV30 and TRBJ2-7; a possible D gene is TRBD2 (6 bases). Germline values: CDR1 GTSNPN, CDR2 SVGIG (reference sequence). There are 14 residues in the CDR3. Trimming cost V 0 bases and J 5 bases, with 14 bases left between them. CDR3: CAWSVGGLRNEQYF. DNA of the CDR3: TGTGCCTGGAGTGTAGGAGGGTTAAGGAACGAGCAGTACTTC.

This chain joins TRBV15 and TRBJ1-2; D gene ambiguous. This CDR3 has 14 amino acids. Germline V gene sequence: CDR1 LNHNV, CDR2 YYDKDF (reference sequence). V was trimmed by 5 bases and J by 3 bases, leaving 13 bases between them. This CDR3 is CATSGGTAYYGYTF. The CDR3, as DNA: TGTGCCACCAGCGGCGGAACAGCTTACTATGGCTACACCTTC.

V is TRBV19 and J is TRBJ1-1; D is unresolved. The V and J ends lost 6 bases and 1 base respectively, with 9 bases between them. The CDR3 is 13 amino acids. Per the germline V gene, CDR1 is LNHDA and CDR2 is SQIVND (reference sequence). CDR3: CASSGHPNTEAFF. In DNA form, the CDR3 reads TGTGCCAGTAGCGGTCACCCGAACACTGAAGCTTTCTTT.

This chain connects TRBV7-2 to TRBJ1-5; tentatively, D is TRBD1 (5 bases). Germline loops: CDR1 SGHTA, CDR2 FQGNSA. The CDR3 runs to 14 residues. V lost 1 base, J lost 2 bases, and 6 bases lay in between. This chain's CDR3 is CASSLEGGNQPQHF. The CDR3 DNA is TGTGCCAGCAGCTTAGAAGGGGGCAATCAGCCCCAGCATTTT.

The genes are TRBV5-1 and TRBJ1-2; the D is unclear. Trimming took off 0 bases at V and 6 bases at J, with 9 bases between the two ends. The CDR3 is 13 amino acids. Germline values: CDR1 SGHRS, CDR2 YFSETQ. The CDR3 spells CASSLGGADGYTF. The CDR3 DNA reads TGCGCCAGCAGCTTGGGAGGTGCCGATGGCTACACCTTC.

J is TRBJ1-2 and V is TRBV6-1; D not resolved. V lost 1 base, J lost 4 bases, and 10 bases lay in between. The CDR3 is made up of 14 amino acids. Germline lookup yields CDR1 MNHNS and CDR2 SASEGT. CDR3 DNA: TGTGCCAGCAGTGAAGAGACATTAGTCTATGGCTACACCTTC. Amino acids: CASSEETLVYGYTF.

This rearrangement joins TRBV21-1 to TRBJ1-4; TRBD1 is the table's D call, not checked against the DNA. TRBV21-1 is given as a pseudogene. The CDR3 runs to 14 residues. In DNA, the CDR3 is TGTGCCAGCAGCAAAGACACAACTAATGAAAAACTGTTTTTT. Its translation is CASSKDTTNEKLFF.

About this clone: This same CDR3 is encoded by further DNA sequences in the sample. The J gene is TRBJ2-5, the V gene TRBV7-9, with 7 bases fitting TRBD2. J lost 5 bases, V lost 3 bases, and 3 bases had no gene match. Per the germline V gene, CDR1 is SEHNR and CDR2 is FQNEAQ (reference sequence). The CDR3 contains 13 residues. CDR3 residues: CASSFRGEETQYF. The CDR3 DNA reads as TGTGCCAGCAGCTTTCGGGGGGAGGAGACCCAGTACTTC.

The chain employs TRBV7-3 and TRBJ2-7; weak D call: TRBD2 (6 bases). Germline CDR1 is SGHTA and CDR2 is FQGTGA. The CDR3 consists of 12 residues. V lost 5 bases and J lost 7, with 12 bases in between. DNA for the CDR3: TGTGCCAGCAGCGTAGGGACTGGAGAGCAGTACTTC. Amino acids: CASSVGTGEQYF.

This sequence joins TRBV14 and TRBJ2-5; 10 nucleotides agree with TRBD2. With 2 bases clipped from V and 4 bases from J, the junction kept 10 bases outside the gene matches. The CDR3 covers 17 residues. CDR1 is SGHDN, CDR2 FVKESK, per germline. As DNA, the CDR3 is TGTGCCAGCAGCCAATTGGCTAGCGGGAGTTTAGGAGAGACCCAGTACTTC. Translation: CASSQLASGSLGETQYF.

In nucleotides, the CDR3 is TGCGCCAGCAGCCAAGTCCCTACGCAGGGGGCAGATACGCAGTATTTT. Residues: CASSQVPTQGADTQYF. The genes are TRBV4-1 and TRBJ2-3, with 7 positions matching TRBD1. The trim removed 1 base at V and 4 bases at J, leaving 8 bases unmatched. CDR1 and CDR2 from the germline V gene are MGHRA and YSYEKL. The CDR3 contains 16 residues.

This clone was counted between two and nine times. This chain uses TRBV28 with TRBJ2-7, with no clear D. This CDR3 region has 11 residues. Germline CDR1 MDHEN, CDR2 SYDVKM. V was cut by 4 bases and J by 9 bases, with 10 bases left in between. The CDR3 spells CASSSLRWQYF. The CDR3 nucleotides are TGTGCCAGCAGTTCTCTACGGTGGCAGTACTTC.

This chain connects TRBV9 to TRBJ2-7, with 12 positions matching TRBD1. V dropped 3 bases and J dropped 2; count of bases not matched to a gene: 0. The CDR3 covers 14 residues. Germline CDR1 is SGDLS and CDR2 is YYNGEE. The CDR3 is CASSGDRGPYEQYF. In DNA form, the CDR3 reads TGTGCCAGCAGCGGGGACAGGGGGCCCTACGAGCAGTACTTC.

The chain recombines TRBV7-9 with TRBJ2-3; 9 nucleotides match TRBD2. V lost 2 bases, J lost 2 bases, and 8 bases stayed unmatched. The CDR3 consists of 17 residues. Germline V gives CDR1 SEHNR, CDR2 FQNEAQ (reference sequence). CDR3 DNA: TGTGCCAGCAGCTTATTATTCCTAGCGGGGAACACAGATACGCAGTATTTT. Protein product: CASSLLFLAGNTDTQYF.

The rearrangement links TRBV4-1 to TRBJ1-5; D is unresolved. The CDR3 is made up of 15 amino acids. Trimming removed 1 base at V and 0 bases at J, with 7 bases between. Per germline, CDR1 MGHRA and CDR2 YSYEKL. The DNA for the CDR3 is TGCGCCAGCAGCCAAGGGAAGCTTAGCAATCAGCCCCAGCATTTT. Translating gives CASSQGKLSNQPQHF.

Concerning this clone itself: Other DNA variants within this sample encode the same CDR3. The chain joins TRBV9 to TRBJ2-7; D gene ambiguous. V was shortened by 0 bases and J by 3 bases, with 7 bases between the two germline ends. This CDR3 is 13 amino acids long. Germline V CDR1 and CDR2: SGDLS, YYNGEE. The CDR3 DNA sequence: TGTGCCAGCAGCGTAGGTGGGAACTACGAGCAGTACTTC. Translating it yields CASSVGGNYEQYF.